Below are 23 T cell receptor beta chains sequenced from a single sample in a study of a mutant IDH1 vaccine in newly diagnosed glioma. Only in-frame clones appear in the TCRdb table, and some are missing; sequencing was by immunoSEQ multiplex PCR. Of 90,000 to 100,000 clones listed, around 90% were seen once; the top ten hold less than 0.65%. Specified time point: baseline, week 1 (first vaccination visit). The treatment here: pre-vaccination baseline after standard-of-care therapy. Specimen: PBMCs, collected from a glioma patient treated with radiotherapy, temozolomide or both. These receptors came from a woman in her forties or fifties with glioma.

The J gene is TRBJ2-5, the V gene TRBV7-9, with D possibly TRBD2 on 5 matching bases. Germline CDR1 reads SEHNR; CDR2 reads FQNEAQ (reference sequence). The CDR3 spans 16 residues. V gave up 5 bases and J gave up 5 bases, with 21 bases separating them. The CDR3, as DNA: TGTGCCAGCAGCACCCCCTTGAGAGGGAGACCGGAGACCCAGTACTTC. This gives the protein CASSTPLRGRPETQYF.

In its sample, this clone was seen once. The chain couples TRBV7-9 to TRBJ1-1; the D gene is possibly TRBD1 (6 bases). Looked up from germline, CDR1 is SEHNR and CDR2 is FQNEAQ (reference sequence). V was clipped by 7 bases and J by 6 bases, with 15 bases between them. This CDR3 is 13 amino acids long. This CDR3 reads CASTWTDRSEAFF. CDR3 in DNA: TGTGCCAGCACCTGGACAGACCGCTCTGAAGCTTTCTTT.

Here the CDR3 DNA reads TGTGCCAGCTCTCGAAAACCATTAGCGGCAGATACGCAGTATTTT. The encoded protein is CASSRKPLAADTQYF. The chain is built from TRBV7-3 and TRBJ2-3, with D tentatively TRBD2 (6 bases). CDR3 size: 15 residues. Germline assignment: CDR1 SGHTA and CDR2 FQGTGA. The V end was cut by 8 bases, the J end by 4 bases, with 19 bases between. The full variable domain, in which reference TRBV7-3 and TRBJ2-3 provide the parts outside the CDR3, is GAGVSQTPSNKVTEKGKYVELRCDPISGHTALYWYRQSLGQGPEFLIYFQGTGAADDSGLPNDRFFAVRPEGSVSTLKIQRTERGDSAVYLCASSRKPLAADTQYFGPGTRLTVL.

CDR3 region: CAISEGGYIQYF. The DNA for the CDR3 is TGTGCCATCTCTGAGGGGGGTTACATTCAGTACTTC. J is TRBJ2-4 and V is TRBV10-3; tentatively, D is TRBD1 or TRBD2 (6 bases each). The CDR3 is made up of 12 amino acids. In germline, CDR1 is ENHRY, CDR2 SYGVKD. The V and J ends lost 8 bases and 8 bases respectively, with 13 bases between them.

J is TRBJ1-6 and V is TRBV30; D might be TRBD1 (5 bases). The CDR3 sequence is 14 residues long. V was pared by 6 bases and J by 10 bases, with 19 bases between. In germline, CDR1 is GTSNPN, CDR2 SVGIG (reference sequence). The CDR3 DNA reads TGTGCCTGCAAATTCGGCAGGGTATTATCACCCCTCCACTTT. It yields the protein CACKFGRVLSPLHF.

This clone was seen just once. The gene calls are TRBV9 and TRBJ2-1, with TRBD2 as a possible D gene (5 bases). Germline V gene lookup returns CDR1 SGDLS and CDR2 YYNGEE. V was pared by 4 bases and J by 4 bases, with 18 bases between. CDR3 length: 16 amino acids. The CDR3 region has the DNA TGTGCCAGCAGCCCAAGTTATTCTTCGGGATACAATGAGCAGTTCTTC. Translated: CASSPSYSSGYNEQFF.

The genes are TRBV5-1 and TRBJ2-5; D not resolved. The germline gives CDR1 SGHRS, CDR2 YFSETQ. This CDR3 is 12 amino acids long. The V and J ends lost 0 bases and 5 bases respectively, with 5 bases between them. Here the CDR3 DNA reads TGCGCCAGCAGCTTGGCCAGGGAGACCCAGTACTTC. It encodes CASSLARETQYF.

The chain joins TRBV7-9 to TRBJ1-4; 10 bases align to TRBD1. The CDR3 is 15 amino acids. The germline V gene encodes CDR1 SEHNR and CDR2 FQNEAQ (reference sequence). After removal of 3 bases from V and 8 bases from J, the junction contained 6 bases not matched to a gene. DNA for the CDR3: TGTGCCAGCAGCTTGGGACAGGGGAGGGCCGAAAAACTGTTTTTT. Its translation: CASSLGQGRAEKLFF.

This clone was counted once. The chain uses TRBV5-8 and TRBJ1-3; the D is unclear. The V gene's germline CDR1 is SGHTS and CDR2 YDEGEE. CDR3 length equals 16 residues. Trimming pared 0 bases from V and 0 bases from J, leaving 10 bases between. The CDR3 protein is CASSLAWILSGNTIYF. The CDR3 bases are TGTGCCAGCAGCTTGGCCTGGATCCTCTCTGGAAACACCATATATTTT.

The chain employs TRBV19 and TRBJ1-1; the D is unclear. V shed 3 bases and J shed 4 bases, with 12 bases lying between them. This CDR3 has 14 amino acids. Germline assignment: CDR1 LNHDA and CDR2 SQIVND (reference sequence). The DNA of the CDR3 is TGTGCCAGTAGTATCCCCGGAGGAGGCACTGAAGCTTTCTTT. The encoded protein is CASSIPGGGTEAFF.

The gene calls are TRBV7-9 and TRBJ2-5; weak D call: TRBD2 (6 bases). Germline CDR1 is SEHNR and CDR2 is FQNEAQ (reference sequence). The CDR3 is 13 amino acids. V was trimmed by 7 bases and J by 5 bases, leaving 14 bases between them. The CDR3: CASTWGSGETQYF. Here the CDR3 DNA reads TGTGCCAGCACCTGGGGGAGCGGGGAGACCCAGTACTTC. The full variable domain, in which reference TRBV7-9 and TRBJ2-5 provide the parts outside the CDR3, is DTGVSQNPRHKITKRGQNVTFRCDPISEHNRLYWYRQTLGQGPEFLTYFQNEAQLEKSRLLSDRFSAERPKGSFSTLEIQRTEQGDSAMYLCASTWGSGETQYFGPGTRLLVL.

V gene TRBV28 combines with J gene TRBJ2-1, with 8 bases lining up with TRBD2. Germline assignment: CDR1 MDHEN and CDR2 SYDVKM. The CDR3 extends over 15 amino acids. V lost 5 bases, J lost 3 bases, and 6 bases stayed unmatched. This chain's CDR3 is CASSPGTRHYNEQFF. For the CDR3, the DNA is TGTGCCAGCAGTCCCGGGACTAGACACTACAATGAGCAGTTCTTC. Complete variable domain (other parts from reference TRBV28 and TRBJ2-1): DVKVTQSSRYLVKRTGEKVFLECVQDMDHENMFWYRQDPGLGLRLIYFSYDVKMKEKGDIPEGYSVSREKKERFSLILESASTNQTSMYLCASSPGTRHYNEQFFGPGTRLTVL.

The V gene is TRBV7-3, the J gene TRBJ2-1; 7 positions match TRBD1. Germline trimming cut 5 bases from V and 1 base from J; bases unmatched to any gene: 5. The V gene's germline CDR1 is SGHTA and CDR2 FQGTGA. The length of the CDR3 is 15 residues. This chain's CDR3 is CASSQRGQSYNEQFF. The CDR3 DNA reads TGTGCCAGCAGCCAACGGGGACAGTCCTACAATGAGCAGTTCTTC.

The V gene is TRBV15, the J gene TRBJ2-1, with D possibly matching TRBD1 (6 bases). V was trimmed by 0 bases and J by 3 bases, leaving 9 bases between them. Germline values: CDR1 LNHNV, CDR2 YYDKDF (reference sequence). This CDR3 contains 15 residues. CDR3 loop: CATSRDEGGYNEQFF. The CDR3 region has the DNA TGTGCCACCAGCAGAGACGAAGGGGGCTACAATGAGCAGTTCTTC.

The gene calls are TRBV14 and TRBJ1-2; D uncertain. Germline V gene data show CDR1 as SGHDN and CDR2 as FVKESK. The CDR3 sequence is 14 residues long. V gave up 4 bases and J gave up 3 bases, with 12 bases separating them. CDR3 sequence reads: CASSRSWQDYGYTF. The CDR3 DNA sequence: TGTGCCAGCAGCCGAAGTTGGCAGGACTATGGCTACACCTTC.

The chain carries TRBV10-1 and TRBJ2-2; D unresolved. The CDR3 runs to 14 residues. Looked up from germline, CDR1 is WNHNN and CDR2 is SYGVQD (reference sequence). V lost 4 bases, J lost 0 bases, and 6 bases lay in between. As DNA, the CDR3 is TGCGCCAGCAGTGCGCTGACGAACACCGGGGAGCTGTTTTTT. Translated, it gives CASSALTNTGELFF.

This chain links TRBV19 with TRBJ2-7, with TRBD2 matching 11 bases. CDR3 length: 14 amino acids. The J segment lost 2 bases and the V segment lost 5 bases, leaving 2 bases of the junction unmatched. Germline values: CDR1 LNHDA, CDR2 SQIVND (reference sequence). The CDR3 DNA reads TGTGCCAGTAGTCCGACTAGCGGGACCTACGAGCAGTACTTC. This gives the protein CASSPTSGTYEQYF.

The chain joins TRBV5-1 to TRBJ1-2; 10 bases are a match to TRBD1. The CDR3 runs to 16 residues. V lost 4 bases to trimming and J lost 8 bases; unmatched junction nucleotides: 14. Per germline, CDR1 SGHRS and CDR2 YFSETQ. This chain's CDR3 is CASSNGLRDRGKGYTF. DNA of the CDR3: TGCGCCAGCAGCAACGGACTCCGGGACAGGGGAAAAGGCTACACCTTC.

The CDR3 DNA reads as TGTGCCAGCAGGACAAAAGAGACCCAGTACTTC. This translates into CASRTKETQYF. The rearrangement links TRBV7-9 to TRBJ2-5; D uncertain. V lost 6 bases, J lost 3 bases, and 5 bases lay in between. The CDR3 runs 11 residues. Per germline, CDR1 SEHNR and CDR2 FQNEAQ (reference sequence).

V is TRBV4-2 and J is TRBJ2-3; TRBD1 is a possible D gene (6 bases). CDR1 is LGHNA and CDR2 is YNFKEQ in the germline V gene. Trimming cost V 1 base and J 4 bases, with 15 bases left between them. CDR3 length equals 16 residues. The CDR3 here is CASSQGGHPVSDTQYF. The CDR3 nucleotides are TGTGCCAGCAGCCAAGGGGGACACCCGGTGTCAGATACGCAGTATTTT.

The V gene is TRBV9, the J gene TRBJ2-1, with TRBD2 identical over 12 bases. This CDR3 comprises 17 residues. CDR1 and CDR2 (germline): SGDLS, YYNGEE. V lost 0 bases, J lost 3 bases, and 4 bases stayed unmatched. Here the CDR3 reads CASSVETSGSYYNEQFF. As DNA, the CDR3 is TGTGCCAGCAGCGTAGAGACTAGCGGGAGCTACTACAATGAGCAGTTCTTC.

The rearrangement links TRBV5-1 to TRBJ2-3; no reliable D call. Germline loops: CDR1 SGHRS, CDR2 YFSETQ. This CDR3 spans 12 amino acids. Trimming pared 10 bases from V and 7 bases from J, leaving 16 bases between. DNA for the CDR3: TGCGCCTCCACCAGTATGGAATATACGCAGTATTTT. This gives the protein CASTSMEYTQYF.

V usage is TRBV6-1 and J usage is TRBJ2-1; weak D call: TRBD2 (5 bases). The length of the CDR3 is 15 residues. Germline V gives CDR1 MNHNS, CDR2 SASEGT. V gave up 5 bases and J gave up 0 bases, with 11 bases separating them. The CDR3 region has the DNA TGTGCCAGCAGTTCGAGGGTTTCCTCCTACAATGAGCAGTTCTTC. Its protein product is CASSSRVSSYNEQFF.